Only one count was recorded for the clone carrying this T cell receptor beta chain. The CDR3 extends over 12 amino acids. V lost 5 bases to trimming and J lost 5 bases, with 9 bases between them. CDR1 MNHNY and CDR2 SVGAGI come from the germline V gene (reference sequence). Assay used: immunoSEQ multiplex PCR; TCRdb lists only in-frame clones, some missing. The sample includes about 33,000 clones, 85% to 90% seen only once; the top ten take more than 4%. These data originate in a study of T cells in localized non-small cell lung cancer. The receptor's source is a man between 35 and 75 years old with stage I lung adenocarcinoma. This rearrangement joins TRBV6-6 to TRBJ2-5; tentative D call: TRBD1 (5 bases). This material consisted of peripheral blood, taken before any cancer treatment. The CDR3 is CASSPTDETQYF. The CDR3 DNA is TGTGCCAGCAGTCCGACAGACGAGACCCAGTACTTC.